Detailed here is one TCR beta chain. This clone turned up a few times. The specificity of this receptor is unknown. Qualities for individual bases were not recorded, and no much larger clone is one base off. The CDR1 and CDR2 encoded by the germline V gene (reference sequence) are LNHDA and SQIVND. From the cysteine up to the phenylalanine, the CDR3 has a length of 14 residues. The sequence is cut down to CDR3 DNA, 42 bases in frame from base 1. Trimming takes 6 bases off V and 3 bases off J; junction bases not matched to a gene: 3. In the prospective study, participants were 18 to 89 years old, resided in about two dozen geographic areas of the United States, and were enrolled through a virtual design. To assign participants to cohorts, the prospective study relied on clinical history that participants themselves reported in a screening survey and a study questionnaire. ImmuneRACE Cohort 3 recovered participants were defined by two consecutive negative NP/OP PCR tests, healthcare professional clearance, or symptom resolution. Mobile phlebotomists in the prospective study collected whole blood, serum and a nasopharyngeal or oropharyngeal swab from every participant. Prospective study participants could optionally give additional blood draws and questionnaires over an approximately two-month period. Before DNA extraction, prospective study blood samples were shipped either frozen or at room temperature.

This record belongs to a study of blood T cell repertoires in COVID-19 (dated by TCRdb to 2020 to 2021). A note on the overall study: Samples covering the acute and convalescent phases of COVID-19 were provided by collaborators in the United States, Italy and Spain. The material from the prospective study consisted of cDNA or gDNA derived from T cells, B-cell-depleted T cells, or PBMCs. Deeply sampled blood TCRbeta repertoires from subjects exposed to, actively infected with, or recovered from COVID-19 were included in the dataset. A freely available public database, intended as a resource for researchers studying the immune response to SARS-CoV-2, is where the repertoires were released. Samples were obtained from the ongoing ImmuneRACE study (first 160 participants) and from 1,000 to 1,500 subjects provided by 6 global collaborators. Sample metadata almost always included a de-identified subject ID, COVID-19 status, age in years and sex. Where HLA class I and class II types were available, the types were taken from metadata supplied by the sample provider, not from assay-based typing.

TCRbeta CDR3 regions were amplified from genomic DNA by means of the immunoSEQ Assay, a bias-controlled multiplex PCR. As for the authors' bioinformatics: Within the assay, amplification of reference gene primers was used to estimate how many nucleated cells each sample contained. To quantify the absolute abundance of each unique TCRbeta CDR3 rearrangement, sequence reads were collapsed and filtered. Productive Simpson clonality was computed per sample as the square root of Simpson's diversity index over productive rearrangements. TCRdb took over this immuneACCESS table, retaining in-frame rearrangements with V and J assigned. Such tables are incomplete; in checked studies, under half of the missing clones stem from an unresolved V gene, and the remainder is unexplained. D and trimming were read from the DNA, whereas the V and J calls and clone size are those reported in that table. In all, the sample holds around 150,000 clones, and about 81% of those were seen once. More than 5.5% of the sample rests with the top ten.

What the work shows at the level of the full study, not this receptor alone: Clinical and demographic metadata were provided uncurated, with the amount varying by source and participant.

This TCR was recovered from a man in his fifties or sixties who had recovered from COVID-19. The rearrangement combines TRBV19 with TRBJ2-3, with 10 bases aligning to TRBD1. The sequencing sample was made of PBMCs or T cells enriched from blood (not recorded which). At the DNA level, the sequence is TGTGCCAGTAGGGACAGGGGGAAGACAGATACGCAGTATTTT. It is translated as CASRDRGKTDTQYF.